The rows below give T cell receptor beta chains drawn from one sample of a study of blood T cell repertoires in COVID-19. Assay: immunoSEQ multiplex PCR; the TCRdb copy retains only in-frame clones and omits some. Among some 150,000 clones, approximately 87% were seen once, and the ten largest hold less than 2.5%. The sequenced material came from peripheral blood. The receptors here all came from a man aged 45-65 years with active COVID-19. The CDR3 runs from the conserved cysteine through the conserved F or W. Fields, in order: clone size, J gene, D gene, V gene, CDR3 DNA, CDR3 protein. D genes are given only for firm matches. Expanded clones are given a class, and other clones once, few, many or no size at all.

>-|TRBJ1-1|-|TRBV7-3
TGTGCCAGCAGTTGGGGAGGGGAGAACACTGAAGCTTTCTTT
CASSWGGENTEAFF
>-|TRBJ2-7|-|TRBV5-1
TGCGCCAGCAGCTTGGAGCGTACCTCCTACGAGCAGTACTTC
CASSLERTSYEQYF
>-|TRBJ1-4|-|TRBV4-2
TGTGCCAGCAGCCAAGAACTTGGGGTCAGGGGAACTAATGAAAAACTGTTTTTT
CASSQELGVRGTNEKLFF
>-|TRBJ2-7|TRBD1|TRBV29-1
TGCAGCGCTCAAATGCGAGGGGGCTCTGGGGAGCAGTACTTC
CSAQMRGGSGEQYF
>-|TRBJ2-2|-|TRBV4-1
TGCGCCAGCAGCCAAGTACAGAACACCGGGGAGCTGTTTTTT
CASSQVQNTGELFF
>-|TRBJ2-2|TRBD2|TRBV19
TGTGCCAGCGTCCCACGGGGGGGCAGGTACACCGGGGAGCTGTTTTTT
CASVPRGGRYTGELFF
>-|TRBJ1-3|-|TRBV6-5
TGTGCCAGCAGACCACAGGGCTCTGGAAACACCATATATTTT
CASRPQGSGNTIYF
>-|TRBJ2-3|TRBD2|TRBV16
TGTGCCAGCAGCCCTATAGCGGGCGTGGATACGCAGTATTTT
CASSPIAGVDTQYF
>once|TRBJ1-1|TRBD1|TRBV9
TGTGCCAGCAGCCCCCGGACAGGGACGGATGAAGCTTTCTTT
CASSPRTGTDEAFF
>-|TRBJ2-1|TRBD2|TRBV30
TGTGCCTGGAGAATAGCGGGGGCGGGAGGTGAGCAGTTCTTC
CAWRIAGAGGEQFF
>-|TRBJ1-1|-|TRBV7-9
TGTGCCAGCAGCCCAGACATGAACACTGAAGCTTTCTTT
CASSPDMNTEAFF
>-|TRBJ1-1|TRBD1|TRBV5-6
TGTGCCAGCAGCCAGGACAGGGATAGGACTGAAGCTTTCTTT
CASSQDRDRTEAFF
>few|TRBJ1-5|-|TRBV4-1
TGCGCCAGCAGCCAAGTACAGGGTCAGCCCCAGCATTTT
CASSQVQGQPQHF
>-|TRBJ2-2|-|TRBV4-3
TGCGCCAGCAGCCAGGGGCAGGGCGCGAACACCGGGGAGCTGTTTTTT
CASSQGQGANTGELFF
>-|TRBJ2-7|TRBD1|TRBV30
TGTGCCTGGAGACCCGGGACAGGGTCCTACGAGCAGTACTTC
CAWRPGTGSYEQYF
>-|TRBJ2-1|-|TRBV6-4
TGTGCCAGCAGTGACTCGGGCCGATTGAGCCAGTTCTTC
CASSDSGRLSQFF
>-|TRBJ1-3|-|TRBV5-1
TGCGCCAGCAGCTTGAGGGGGAGCTCTGGAAACACCATATATTTT
CASSLRGSSGNTIYF
>-|TRBJ1-6|-|TRBV27
TGTGCCAGCAGTTTATCCCGCGATTCACCCCTCCACTTT
CASSLSRDSPLHF
>few|TRBJ1-5|-|TRBV6-4
TGTGCCAGCACTGGACAGTTCGATGCTCCCCAGCATTTT
CASTGQFDAPQHF
>-|TRBJ1-2|TRBD1|TRBV6-2/TRBV6-3
TGTGCCAGCAGTTACTCGACAGGGAACGACTATGGCTACACCTTC
CASSYSTGNDYGYTF
>-|TRBJ1-4|-|TRBV11-2
TGTGCCAGCAGCGCCGGGACTGTAAGCGAAAAACTGTTTTTT
CASSAGTVSEKLFF
>-|TRBJ1-4|-|TRBV10-3
TGTGCCATCAGTGAGTTTGGGGAGGACGAAAAACTGTTTTTT
CAISEFGEDEKLFF
>-|TRBJ1-6|TRBD1|TRBV3-1/TRBV3-2
TGTGCCAGCAGGACAGGGAGGAATTCACCCCTCCACTTT
CASRTGRNSPLHF
>-|TRBJ1-6|TRBD1|TRBV5-6
TGTGCCAGCAGCCTCCCCGAGACAGGGATAGGTTCACCCCTCCACTTT
CASSLPETGIGSPLHF
>-|TRBJ1-3|-|TRBV19
TGTGCCAGTACGACCAGAGGTGGAAACACCATATATTTT
CASTTRGGNTIYF